The following is a T cell receptor beta chain sequence with its context. This record comes from a study of blood T cell repertoires in COVID-19. Looking at the study overall: The samples span acute and convalescent COVID-19 from the United States, Italy and Spain. T cells, B-cell-depleted T cells, or PBMCs supplied cDNA or gDNA.

Patients in Seattle were enrolled during active infection, then followed longitudinally. Authors' processing steps: How many nucleated cells were present was estimated from reference gene primer amplification. Generated by immunoSEQ multiplex PCR, the TCRdb table keeps only in-frame clones and is missing some. That table gives V, J and clone size, and the DNA gave D and trimming. The sample lists roughly 380,000 clones; 75% to 90% were seen once. CDR3 length: 15 amino acids. Trimming removed 2 bases from V and 1 base from J; junction bases left unmatched: 4. CDR1 MNHNS and CDR2 SASEGT come from the germline V gene.

What was sequenced was peripheral blood. This chain connects TRBV6-1 to TRBJ1-2; 7 bases are a match to TRBD1. The clonotype was recovered from a woman between 40 and 50 years old with COVID-19, enrolled during active disease. The DNA for the CDR3 is TGTGCCAGCAGTGAATTGACAGGGATTAACTATGGCTACACCTTC. Its translation: CASSELTGINYGYTF.